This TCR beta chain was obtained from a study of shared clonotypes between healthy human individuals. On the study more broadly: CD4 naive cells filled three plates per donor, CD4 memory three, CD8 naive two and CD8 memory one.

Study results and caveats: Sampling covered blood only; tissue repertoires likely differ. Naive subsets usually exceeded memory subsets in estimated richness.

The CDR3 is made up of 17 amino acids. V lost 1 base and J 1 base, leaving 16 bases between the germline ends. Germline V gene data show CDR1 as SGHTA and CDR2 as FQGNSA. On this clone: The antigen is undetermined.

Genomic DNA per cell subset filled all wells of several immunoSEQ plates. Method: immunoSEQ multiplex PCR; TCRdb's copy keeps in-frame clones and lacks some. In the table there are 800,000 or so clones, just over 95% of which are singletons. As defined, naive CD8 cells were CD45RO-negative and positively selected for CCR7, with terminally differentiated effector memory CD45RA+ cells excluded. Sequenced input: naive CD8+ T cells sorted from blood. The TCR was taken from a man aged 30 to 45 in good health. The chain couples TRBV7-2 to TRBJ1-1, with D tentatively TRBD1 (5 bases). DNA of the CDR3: TGTGCCAGCAGCTTAGGTAGAACAGGAAGACCGAACACTGAAGCTTTCTTT. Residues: CASSLGRTGRPNTEAFF.